The 21 T cell receptor beta chains presented below share a single source sample, sequenced in a study of Graves' ophthalmopathy and Graves' hyperthyroidism. As the template, RNA transcripts were used to amplify TCR beta CDR3 regions. An initial RT-PCR round employing HTBI primers preceded a second-round multiplex PCR. TCRdb ran MiXCR on the multiplex PCR reads and lists one entry per CDR3 protein. The sample includes around 400,000 distinct CDR3 sequences, 20% to 25% of them seen just once. Sequencing input: peripheral blood. All receptors come from a woman between 18 and 30 years old with stable Graves' hyperthyroidism.

This clonotype was observed many times. This chain links TRBV7-3 with TRBJ2-7, with D perhaps matching TRBD2 (6 bases). The V end was cut by 5 bases, the J end by 9 bases, with 20 bases between. This CDR3 contains 14 residues. The germline gives CDR1 SGHTA, CDR2 FQGTGA. The CDR3 DNA sequence: TGTGCCAGCAGCCCAAGCCGGGACTCCAGATTGCAGTACTTC. Its translation is CASSPSRDSRLQYF.

In its sample, this clonotype was seen many times. The genes are TRBV2 and TRBJ1-5, with 9 bases that match TRBD1. From germline, CDR1 is SNHLY and CDR2 FYNNEI. V lost 3 bases, J lost 4 bases, and 1 base stayed unmatched. The CDR3 consists of 14 residues. CDR3 amino acids: CASSEGTGNQPQHF. As DNA, the CDR3 is TGTGCCAGCAGTGAGGGGACAGGGAATCAGCCCCAGCATTTT.

This clonotype has ten or more counts. J is TRBJ1-2 and V is TRBV12-3 or TRBV12-4; unclear D gene. Trimming took 6 bases from V and 8 from J, leaving 13 bases between them. CDR3 size: 12 residues. CDR3 loop: CASSREGAGYTF. As DNA, the CDR3 is TGTGCCAGCAGCCGGGAAGGCGCCGGCTACACCTTC.

V is TRBV6-2 or TRBV6-3 and J is TRBJ1-1; D is unclear. Trimming stripped 0 bases from V and 1 base from J, with 12 bases between. In germline, CDR1 is MNHEY, CDR2 SVGEGT. This CDR3 region has 16 residues. CDR3 nucleotide sequence: TGTGCCAGCAGTTACTCGAAGGTGATGCGGAACACTGAAGCTTTCTTT. The encoded protein is CASSYSKVMRNTEAFF.

This rearrangement joins TRBV3-1 to TRBJ2-5, with 10 bases lining up with TRBD2. The germline V gene encodes CDR1 LGHDT and CDR2 YNNKEL (reference sequence). This CDR3 is built from 17 residues. Trimming cost V 0 bases and J 2 bases; bases outside gene matches: 6. Here the CDR3 DNA reads TGTGCCAGCAGCCAAGATCGGTGGACTAGCGGACAAGAGACCCAGTACTTC. It translates to CASSQDRWTSGQETQYF.

Many counts were recorded for this clonotype. The J gene is TRBJ2-5, the V gene TRBV28; 8 nucleotides line up with TRBD2. V dropped 6 bases and J dropped 3; count of bases not matched to a gene: 12. CDR1 and CDR2 (germline): MDHEN, SYDVKM. This CDR3 contains 16 residues. CDR3 in DNA: TGTGCCAGCAGCTACCTAGCGGGCACGGGGGAAGAGACCCAGTACTTC. Encoded protein: CASSYLAGTGEETQYF.

This clonotype was detected many times. V is TRBV13 and J is TRBJ2-7, with D uncertain. CDR3 size: 14 residues. Germline values: CDR1 PRHDT, CDR2 FYEKMQ (reference sequence). V dropped 5 bases and J dropped 0 bases, with 11 bases sitting between them. CDR3 nucleotide sequence: TGTGCCAGCAGCCCCCAGGCAAGCTCCTACGAGCAGTACTTC. Its protein is CASSPQASSYEQYF.

In this sample, this clonotype turned up many times. This chain uses TRBV27 with TRBJ1-1; tentative D call: TRBD1 (5 bases). V lost 3 bases, J lost 7 bases, and 12 bases lay in between. The CDR3 loop spans 13 amino acids. Germline CDR1 MNHEY, CDR2 SMNVEV (reference sequence). Here the CDR3 DNA reads TGTGCCAGCAGTTTTTTAGGGGCCAATGAAGCTTTCTTT. Translating it yields CASSFLGANEAFF.

At least ten counts were recorded for this clonotype. The genes are TRBV19 and TRBJ2-7; TRBD2 matches 12 bases. The V segment lost 3 bases and the J segment 2 bases; nucleotides outside the gene matches: 5. The CDR3 has 16 residues. CDR1 is LNHDA, CDR2 SQIVND, per germline (reference sequence). The CDR3 is CASSILWTSGAYEQYF. Written as DNA, the CDR3 is TGTGCCAGTAGTATTCTCTGGACTAGCGGGGCCTACGAGCAGTACTTC.

This sequence joins TRBV24-1 and TRBJ1-6; 7 bases map to TRBD1. V was clipped by 3 bases and J by 9 bases; unmatched bases: 10. The CDR3 contains 16 residues. Per the germline V gene, CDR1 is KGHDR and CDR2 is SFDVKD. The CDR3 region has the DNA TGTGCCACCAGTGATCTGAGAGGGGGCGGCGGTTCACCCCTCCACTTT. It encodes CATSDLRGGGGSPLHF.

In regard to this clonotype: A single base separates this from a much larger clone, so it may be a read error. The CDR3 end shows no conserved phenylalanine or tryptophan, and so a read error is likely. This sequence joins TRBV6-1 and TRBJ2-7; TRBD1 aligns across 12 bases. Germline lookup yields CDR1 MNHNS and CDR2 SASEGT. The CDR3 consists of 17 residues. The junction had 9 bases not matched to a gene; V was cut back by 4 bases and J by 2 bases. The CDR3 loop reads CASSVRDRGLEAYEQYY. CDR3 sequence (DNA): TGTGCCAGCAGTGTCCGGGACAGGGGGCTAGAGGCCTACGAGCAGTACTAC.

This clonotype occurred a few times. The chain links TRBV6-1 to TRBJ1-1; D is perhaps TRBD1 (6 bases). V was clipped by 10 bases and J by 6 bases, with 18 bases between them. Per the germline V gene, CDR1 is MNHNS and CDR2 is SASEGT. CDR3 length equals 13 residues. In DNA, the CDR3 is TGTGCCACCAGAGGGGTTAGGACAGCTGAAGCTTTCTTT. Residues: CATRGVRTAEAFF.

In this sample, this clonotype turned up many times. This rearrangement joins TRBV7-6 to TRBJ2-7; D remains unclear. V was clipped by 1 base and J by 0 bases, with 10 bases between them. The CDR3 totals 15 residues. Germline V CDR1 and CDR2: SGHVS, FNYEAQ. The CDR3 sequence: CASSLEGADSYEQYF. DNA for the CDR3: TGTGCCAGCAGCTTAGAAGGTGCTGACTCCTACGAGCAGTACTTC.

This clonotype has ten or more counts. The chain carries TRBV12-3 or TRBV12-4 and TRBJ1-1; no firm D call. V shed 4 bases and J shed 1 base, with 13 bases lying between them. The CDR3 has 15 residues. CDR3 in amino acids: CASSSTKTGNTEAFF. CDR3 nucleotides: TGTGCCAGCAGTTCCACCAAGACTGGGAACACTGAAGCTTTCTTT.

This clonotype was found many times. The chain recombines TRBV12-3 or TRBV12-4 with TRBJ1-6; D gene unclear. Trimming removed 4 bases from V and 13 bases from J, with 11 bases in between. CDR3 length: 12 amino acids. CDR3 loop: CASSSPSQPLHF. The CDR3 DNA sequence: TGTGCCAGCAGTTCCCCCTCCCAGCCCCTCCACTTT.

The rearrangement joins TRBV20-1 to TRBJ1-5, with unresolved D. This CDR3 has 14 residues. Germline lookup yields CDR1 DFQATT and CDR2 SNEGSKA (reference sequence). The V end lost 6 bases, the J end lost 4 bases, and 16 bases lay between the germline ends. CDR3 protein: CSARSGFENQPQHF. CDR3 nucleotide sequence: TGCAGTGCCCGCTCGGGTTTTGAAAATCAGCCCCAGCATTTT.

The rearrangement links TRBV20-1 to TRBJ2-4; D not certain. The ends were cut back, 3 bases at V and 8 bases at J, with 8 bases in the middle. The CDR3 totals 11 residues. Looked up from germline, CDR1 is DFQATT and CDR2 is SNEGSKA (reference sequence). The CDR3 is CSASVRDIQYF. DNA for the CDR3: TGCAGTGCTAGCGTAAGGGACATTCAGTACTTC.

The J gene is TRBJ1-6, the V gene TRBV7-9; 8 positions agree with TRBD1. V lost 7 bases and J lost 9; bases outside the gene matches: 8. CDR1 and CDR2 from the germline V gene are SEHNR and FQNEAQ (reference sequence). This CDR3 is built from 14 residues. The CDR3, as DNA: TGTGCCAGCATCTCAGGACAGGGCGGTTCACCCCTCCACTTT. Translation: CASISGQGGSPLHF. The variable domain in full, completed from reference TRBV7-9 and TRBJ1-6, reads DTGVSQNPRHKITKRGQNVTFRCDPISEHNRLYWYRQTLGQGPEFLTYFQNEAQLEKSRLLSDRFSAERPKGSFSTLEIQRTEQGDSAMYLCASISGQGGSPLHFGNGTRLTVT.

This clonotype was counted ten times or more. V is TRBV7-2 and J is TRBJ1-1; D not certain. The CDR3 runs to 13 residues. V lost 3 bases, J lost 0 bases, and 5 bases lay in between. Germline CDR1 reads SGHTA; CDR2 reads FQGNSA. CDR3 protein: CASSLMMNTEAFF. CDR3 in DNA: TGTGCCAGCAGCTTGATGATGAACACTGAAGCTTTCTTT.

This clonotype showed up just a few times. The chain has TRBV27 and TRBJ2-7; perhaps D is TRBD1 or TRBD2 (5 bases each). Germline lookup yields CDR1 MNHEY and CDR2 SMNVEV (reference sequence). The germline V and J ends were trimmed by 2 bases and 0 bases, with 20 bases remaining between them. The CDR3 totals 18 residues. The DNA of the CDR3 is TGTGCCAGCAGTTTAGACCCGCCGGGGCCCCTAAGCTCCTACGAGCAGTACTTC. As protein: CASSLDPPGPLSSYEQYF.

Note on this clonotype: A junction end diverges from the germline sequence, so it may reflect a read error. The chain employs TRBV7-8 and TRBJ2-1; 10 bases match TRBD2. The germline V gene encodes CDR1 SGHVS and CDR2 FQNEAQ. This CDR3 has 17 residues. For the CDR3, the DNA is TGTGCCAGCAGCACGGGACTAGCGCAGAGCTCCTACTATGAGCAGTTCTTC. Protein sequence: CASSTGLAQSSYYEQFF.